These 16 T cell receptor beta chains were sequenced from one sample in a study of technical replicates of blood from several donors. Sequencing was performed with immunoSEQ multiplex PCR; in TCRdb, only in-frame clones are kept and a portion is missing. The sample has roughly 82,000 clones, under 96% seen once. The sample consisted of T cells isolated from PBMCs. The receptors come from a human donor in good health.

The V gene is TRBV5-6, the J gene TRBJ1-5; the D is unclear. Germline CDR1 and CDR2: SGHDT and YYEEEE. This CDR3 contains 12 residues. V lost 2 bases to trimming and J lost 5 bases, with 5 bases between them. The chain's CDR3 is CASSLTDQPQHF. The CDR3 DNA reads TGTGCCAGCAGCTTAACAGATCAGCCCCAGCATTTT.

V gene TRBV7-2 combines with J gene TRBJ2-7; 10 bases match TRBD2. Germline trimming cut 1 base from V and 6 bases from J; bases unmatched to any gene: 3. Germline values: CDR1 SGHTA, CDR2 FQGNSA. CDR3 size: 14 residues. The chain's CDR3 is CASSLVPSGSEQYF. In DNA form, the CDR3 reads TGTGCCAGCAGCTTAGTCCCTAGCGGGAGCGAGCAGTACTTC.

This sequence joins TRBV6-6 and TRBJ1-3; D is undetermined. The ends were cut back, 4 bases at V and 2 bases at J, with 3 bases in the middle. This CDR3 contains 12 residues. Germline lookup yields CDR1 MNHNY and CDR2 SVGAGI (reference sequence). The CDR3 loop reads CASSSAGNTIYF. The CDR3 coding sequence is TGTGCCAGCAGTTCCGCTGGAAACACCATATATTTT.

This chain links TRBV29-1 with TRBJ2-2; D perhaps matches TRBD2 (5 bases). The CDR3 is 12 amino acids. Trimming removed 1 base from V and 8 bases from J, with 8 bases in between. Germline V CDR1 and CDR2: SQVTM, ANQGSEA. In DNA form, the CDR3 reads TGCAGCGTTGAAGGGGCGGGTGGGGAGCTGTTTTTT. It is translated as CSVEGAGGELFF.

This clone has just one count. CDR3 region: CASSSLQGSGNTIYF. DNA of the CDR3: TGTGCCAGCAGTAGCCTCCAGGGCTCTGGAAACACCATATATTTT. The chain couples TRBV6-1 to TRBJ1-3, with a tentative D call TRBD1 (5 bases). Germline loops: CDR1 MNHNS, CDR2 SASEGT. The V and J ends lost 5 bases and 0 bases respectively, with 11 bases between them. The CDR3 has 15 amino acids.

The count of this clone is one. V usage is TRBV4-3 and J usage is TRBJ1-2; D is perhaps TRBD1 (5 bases). Germline-derived CDR1 and CDR2 are LGHNA and YSLEER. The CDR3 runs to 13 residues. V lost 3 bases to trimming and J lost 7 bases, with 12 bases between them. CDR3 sequence: CASSHQGTGGYTF. CDR3 bases: TGCGCCAGCAGCCATCAGGGAACGGGTGGCTACACCTTC.

V usage is TRBV19 and J usage is TRBJ2-1; maybe TRBD2 (5 bases). CDR1 is LNHDA and CDR2 is SQIVND in the germline V gene (reference sequence). The CDR3 totals 12 residues. The ends were cut back, 3 bases at V and 8 bases at J, with 8 bases in the middle. Here the CDR3 reads CASSMPGYEQFF. CDR3 bases: TGTGCCAGTAGTATGCCGGGGTATGAGCAGTTCTTC. The whole variable domain, remainder taken from reference TRBV19 and TRBJ2-1, is DGGITQSPKYLFRKEGQNVTLSCEQNLNHDAMYWYRQDPGQGLRLIYYSQIVNDFQKGDIAEGYSVSREKKESFPLTVTSAQKNPTAFYLCASSMPGYEQFFGPGTRLTVL.

The J gene is TRBJ2-5, the V gene TRBV29-1, with 7 bases identical to TRBD1. Germline V CDR1 and CDR2: SQVTM, ANQGSEA. J gave up 4 bases and V 4 bases, and 9 bases lay outside the gene matches. The CDR3 totals 14 residues. The CDR3 bases are TGCAGCGTTGCTGTAAGGGGGCTTACAGAGACCCAGTACTTC. Translation: CSVAVRGLTETQYF.

This clone was seen only once. J is TRBJ2-5 and V is TRBV2, with D unresolved. V lost 1 base to trimming and J lost 3 bases, with 6 bases between them. Germline V gene data show CDR1 as SNHLY and CDR2 as FYNNEI. The CDR3 length is 13 residues. The CDR3: CASSEGPKETQYF. The CDR3 DNA reads as TGTGCCAGCAGTGAAGGGCCCAAAGAGACCCAGTACTTC.

The gene calls are TRBV11-3 and TRBJ2-1, with D perhaps TRBD2 (5 bases). CDR3 length: 14 amino acids. Germline CDR1 reads SGHNT; CDR2 reads YENEEA. V lost 0 bases to trimming and J lost 4 bases, with 7 bases between them. In DNA form, the CDR3 reads TGTGCCAGCAGCTTAGAGACGGGGTACAATGAGCAGTTCTTC. It specifies CASSLETGYNEQFF.

The gene calls are TRBV28 and TRBJ1-3; the D gene is possibly TRBD1 (5 bases). The CDR3 covers 18 residues. CDR1 is MDHEN, CDR2 SYDVKM, per germline. V was trimmed by 3 bases and J by 0 bases, leaving 18 bases between them. The CDR3 DNA sequence: TGTGCCAGCAGTTTCAGCAGGGATGAGGTTATCTCTGGAAACACCATATATTTT. Its translation is CASSFSRDEVISGNTIYF.

The gene calls are TRBV19 and TRBJ2-7, with TRBD2 matching over 8 bases. The CDR3 sequence is 15 residues long. Germline V gives CDR1 LNHDA, CDR2 SQIVND (reference sequence). The V and J ends lost 2 bases and 7 bases, in that order; junction bases with no gene match: 10. The CDR3 nucleotides are TGTGCCAGTAGTATATTCGGGACTAGACGTGAGGAGCAGTACTTC. This encodes CASSIFGTRREEQYF.

The chain couples TRBV5-4 to TRBJ2-3; 10 bases are shared with TRBD2. Germline loops: CDR1 SGHNT, CDR2 YYREEE (reference sequence). V was pared by 2 bases and J by 2 bases, with 2 bases of the junction left unmatched. The CDR3 is 15 amino acids. The CDR3 DNA reads as TGTGCCAGCAGCTTTGGACTAGCGGCCACAGATACGCAGTATTTT. Encoded protein: CASSFGLAATDTQYF.

This clone came up a few times. This chain uses TRBV27 with TRBJ1-5; D is undetermined. The V gene lost 6 bases and the J gene lost 6 bases, with 15 bases spanning the gap. Germline assignment: CDR1 MNHEY and CDR2 SMNVEV (reference sequence). This CDR3 has 14 residues. CDR3 amino acids: CASSPRGSSQPQHF. CDR3 DNA sequence: TGTGCCAGCAGCCCAAGAGGCAGTAGTCAGCCCCAGCATTTT.

The rearrangement joins TRBV19 to TRBJ1-1; D remains unclear. V was clipped by 1 base and J by 4 bases, with 13 bases between them. Germline V CDR1 and CDR2: LNHDA, SQIVND (reference sequence). The CDR3 spans 15 residues. CDR3 amino acids: CASSIAVRKATEAFF. CDR3 DNA sequence: TGTGCCAGTAGTATAGCAGTGCGGAAAGCCACTGAAGCTTTCTTT.

This rearrangement joins TRBV27 to TRBJ2-3; perhaps TRBD2 as D (6 bases). From germline, CDR1 is MNHEY and CDR2 SMNVEV (reference sequence). V gave up 6 bases and J gave up 1 base, with 11 bases separating them. CDR3 length: 14 residues. The CDR3 loop is CASRPGRRTDTQYF. The CDR3 DNA is TGTGCCAGCAGACCCGGGAGACGCACAGATACGCAGTATTTT.